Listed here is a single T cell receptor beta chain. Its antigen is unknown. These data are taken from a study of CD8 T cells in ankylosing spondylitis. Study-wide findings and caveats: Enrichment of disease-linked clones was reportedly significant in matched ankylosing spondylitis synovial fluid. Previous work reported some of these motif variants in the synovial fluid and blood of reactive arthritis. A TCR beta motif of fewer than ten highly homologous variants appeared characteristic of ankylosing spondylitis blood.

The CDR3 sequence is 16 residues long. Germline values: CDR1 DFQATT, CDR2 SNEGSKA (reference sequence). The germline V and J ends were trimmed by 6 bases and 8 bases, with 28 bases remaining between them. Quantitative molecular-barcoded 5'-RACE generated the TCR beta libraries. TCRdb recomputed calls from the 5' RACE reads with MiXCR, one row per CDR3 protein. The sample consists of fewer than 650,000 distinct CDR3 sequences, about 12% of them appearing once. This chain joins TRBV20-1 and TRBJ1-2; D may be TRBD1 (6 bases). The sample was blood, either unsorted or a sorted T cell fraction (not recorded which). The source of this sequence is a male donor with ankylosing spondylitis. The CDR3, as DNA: TGCAGTGCCAGATCTTGGGACAAAAAGCGTGCTGGCGGCTACACCTTC. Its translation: CSARSWDKKRAGGYTF.